The clone carrying this TCR beta chain occurred many times. Its antigen is not known. This entry comes from a study of T cells in Graves' hyperthyroidism and ophthalmopathy. Study outcomes and limitations: Researchers found most expanded thyroid clonotypes above 0.001 in blood as well.

Amplification of TCR beta CDR3 regions was performed using RNA transcripts as template. First-round RT-PCR with HTBI primers amplified the TCR CDR3 region. TCRdb analysed the multiplex PCR reads with MiXCR anew, one entry per CDR3 protein. The table shows about half a million distinct CDR3 sequences, with less than 20% occurring only once. This CDR3 region has 16 residues. V was trimmed by 0 bases and J by 0 bases, leaving 12 bases between them. Germline V CDR1 and CDR2: GTSNPN, SVGIG (reference sequence). Sequenced input: blood. The chain couples TRBV30 to TRBJ2-1; the D call may be TRBD1 or TRBD2 (5 bases each). This TCR was recovered from a man aged 35 to 55 with Graves' ophthalmopathy. CDR3 protein: CAWSVLGPRSYNEQFF. The CDR3 bases are TGTGCCTGGAGTGTACTGGGACCCCGCTCCTACAATGAGCAGTTCTTC.